What follows is one T cell receptor (beta chain) and its context. Clones were sequenced by immunoSEQ multiplex PCR, and TCRdb holds only the in-frame ones, with some missing. The sample lists about 10,000 clones; roughly three quarters were seen once. This entry belongs to a study of ipilimumab plus nivolumab after autologous stem cell transplantation. Study-wide background: Typical patient got roughly 5 ipilimumab doses and 7 or 8 nivolumab doses (median).

This receptor was identified in a female donor with multiple myeloma. This specimen consisted of PBMCs, obtained in a trial of ipilimumab plus nivolumab as post-transplant consolidation.

CDR3: CASSPGTSGYTDTQYF. Here the CDR3 DNA reads TGTGCCAGCTCACCCGGGACTAGCGGATACACAGATACGCAGTATTTT. The genes are TRBV18 and TRBJ2-3, with 11 bases lining up with TRBD2. Losses at the gene ends were 3 bases for V and 2 bases for J; bases not matched to a gene: 4. Germline V CDR1 and CDR2: KGHSH, LQKENI. The CDR3 is made up of 16 amino acids.